A single sample gave rise to the 8 T cell receptor beta chains below, sequenced in a study of blood T cell repertoires in COVID-19. This table comes from immunoSEQ multiplex PCR, and its TCRdb copy is limited to in-frame clones, with some not included. The table records around 100,000 clones, 80% of them present only once. Sequencing was performed on peripheral blood. Receptor source: a man between 65 and 85 years old with active or convalescent COVID-19.

The chain couples TRBV6-2 or TRBV6-3 to TRBJ1-2; D is possibly TRBD1 (6 bases). Germline assignment: CDR1 MNHEY and CDR2 SVGEGT. The V end was cut by 2 bases, the J end by 6 bases, with 13 bases between. The CDR3 is 14 amino acids. The CDR3 DNA follows: TGTGCCAGCAGTTACGGCGCAGGGGCCCATGGCTACACCTTC. It translates to CASSYGAGAHGYTF.

The rearrangement joins TRBV10-3 to TRBJ2-5, with TRBD2 matching 8 bases. CDR3 size: 15 residues. After removal of 4 bases from V and 5 bases from J, the junction contained 9 bases not matched to a gene. Germline-derived CDR1 and CDR2 are ENHRY and SYGVKD. CDR3 DNA sequence: TGTGCCATCAGTGGGGAACGGGGGGGCTGGGAGACCCAGTACTTC. Encoded protein: CAISGERGGWETQYF.

This clone came up a few times. This chain connects TRBV7-9 to TRBJ1-4; TRBD1 agrees at 10 bases. V shed 1 base, J shed 6 bases, and the junction held 5 bases outside the gene matches. The germline V gene encodes CDR1 SEHNR and CDR2 FQNEAQ (reference sequence). CDR3 size: 16 residues. CDR3 sequence: CASSLGSGTGDEKLFF. DNA for the CDR3: TGTGCCAGCAGCTTAGGTTCCGGGACAGGGGATGAAAAACTGTTTTTT.

The V gene is TRBV3-1 (or the pseudogene TRBV3-2), the J gene TRBJ2-7, with D maybe TRBD2 (6 bases). Trimming left V 0 bases short and J 3 bases short, with 12 bases between. CDR1 LGHDT and CDR2 YNNKEL come from the germline V gene (reference sequence). The CDR3 runs 15 residues. Here the CDR3 DNA reads TGTGCCAGCAGCCAAGAAGGAGGGCCTCGCTACGAGCAGTACTTC. This translates into CASSQEGGPRYEQYF.

V is TRBV28 and J is TRBJ2-7; TRBD2 is a possible D gene (6 bases). The CDR3 length is 13 residues. CDR1 is MDHEN and CDR2 is SYDVKM in the germline V gene. V was shortened by 7 bases and J by 2 bases, with 12 bases between the two germline ends. CDR3 sequence (DNA): TGTGCCAGCACCCTCAGCGGGCCCTACGAGCAGTACTTC. It codes for CASTLSGPYEQYF.

The chain employs TRBV24-1 and TRBJ1-2; D is uncertain. The CDR3 spans 14 residues. From germline, CDR1 is KGHDR and CDR2 SFDVKD. V dropped 3 bases and J dropped 1 base, with 8 bases sitting between them. CDR3 loop: CATSDITDNYGYTF. CDR3 in DNA: TGTGCCACCAGTGATATCACAGATAACTATGGCTACACCTTC.

This clone was seen more than once but under ten times. The chain links TRBV5-1 to TRBJ2-1, with D possibly matching TRBD2 (7 bases). The CDR3 loop spans 17 amino acids. Germline values: CDR1 SGHRS, CDR2 YFSETQ. V was shortened by 1 base and J by 2 bases, with 16 bases between the two germline ends. The CDR3 is CASSLQTSRGTYNEQFF. CDR3 sequence (DNA): TGCGCCAGCAGCTTGCAGACTAGCAGGGGAACCTACAATGAGCAGTTCTTC.

Concerning this clone itself: The junction departs from the called germline gene at one end, perhaps through a read error. The CDR3 region is CATSQSYEQYF. The CDR3 nucleotides read TGTGCCACCAGTCAATCCTACGAGCAGTACTTC. The rearrangement uses TRBV6-2 or TRBV6-3 and TRBJ2-7; D call uncertain. Germline V gives CDR1 MNHEY, CDR2 SVGEGT. CDR3 size: 11 residues.